Sequencing of this T cell receptor (beta chain) was carried out in a study of cytomegalovirus exposure and HLA in healthy donors. The J segment lost 2 bases and the V segment lost 3 bases, leaving 3 bases of the junction unmatched. CDR1 SGHTA and CDR2 FQGTGA come from the germline V gene. The CDR3 has 14 residues. This clone was detected a few times. Its specificity is unknown. Regarding the study as a whole: The study had only CMV serostatus as immune exposure information. A later analysis linked some 17,000 TCR beta sequences to HLA alleles at 0.05 false discovery rate. The authors later found most CMV-associated TCR beta chains appeared HLA-restricted.

Primers for the PCR totalled 60 Vbeta and 13 Jbeta. In the original workflow: Counted up in a later analysis, unique TCR beta chains came to 65 million to 80 million, with around 10 million shared. Profiled with immunoSEQ multiplex PCR; TCRdb holds only in-frame clones, not every one. V and J calls plus clone size are reproduced from that table; the DNA served to infer D and trimming. The repertoire holds about 120,000 clones, with 50% to 65% as singletons. Source material: PBMCs. The receptor comes from a man aged 40-50 years in good health and CMV-seropositive. The V call is TRBV7-3, the J call TRBJ2-7; 8 nucleotides align to TRBD1. CDR3 amino acids: CASSLYRGAYEQYF. The CDR3 region has the DNA TGTGCCAGCAGCTTGTACAGGGGGGCCTACGAGCAGTACTTC.